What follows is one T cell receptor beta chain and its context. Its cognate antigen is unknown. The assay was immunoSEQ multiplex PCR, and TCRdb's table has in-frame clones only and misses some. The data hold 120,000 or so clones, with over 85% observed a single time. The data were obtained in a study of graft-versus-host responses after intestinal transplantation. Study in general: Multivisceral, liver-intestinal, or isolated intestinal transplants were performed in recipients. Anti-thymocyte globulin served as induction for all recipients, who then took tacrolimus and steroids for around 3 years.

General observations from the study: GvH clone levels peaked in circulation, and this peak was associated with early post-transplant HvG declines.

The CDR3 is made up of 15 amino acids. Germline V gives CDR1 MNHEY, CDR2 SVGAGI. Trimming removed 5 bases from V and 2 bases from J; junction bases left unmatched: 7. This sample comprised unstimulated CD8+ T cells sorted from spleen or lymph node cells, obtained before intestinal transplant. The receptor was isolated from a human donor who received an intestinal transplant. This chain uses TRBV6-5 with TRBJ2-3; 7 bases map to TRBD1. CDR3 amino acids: CASSRQGFFTDTQYF. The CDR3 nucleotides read TGTGCCAGCAGTAGACAGGGATTCTTCACAGATACGCAGTATTTT.